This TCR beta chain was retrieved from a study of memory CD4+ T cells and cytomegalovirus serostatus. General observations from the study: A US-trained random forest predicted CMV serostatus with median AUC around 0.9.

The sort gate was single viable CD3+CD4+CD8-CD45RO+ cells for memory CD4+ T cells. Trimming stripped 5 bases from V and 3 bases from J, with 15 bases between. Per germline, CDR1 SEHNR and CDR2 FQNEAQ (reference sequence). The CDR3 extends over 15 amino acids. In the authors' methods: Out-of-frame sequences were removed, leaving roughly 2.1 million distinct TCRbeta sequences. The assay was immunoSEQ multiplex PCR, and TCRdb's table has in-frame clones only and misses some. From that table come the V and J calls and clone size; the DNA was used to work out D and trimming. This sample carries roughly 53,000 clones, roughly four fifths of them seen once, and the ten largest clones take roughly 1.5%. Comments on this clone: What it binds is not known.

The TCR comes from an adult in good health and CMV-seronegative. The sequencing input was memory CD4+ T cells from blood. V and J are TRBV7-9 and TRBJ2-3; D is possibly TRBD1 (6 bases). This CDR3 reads CASSPRGEGTDTQYF. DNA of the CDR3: TGTGCCAGCAGCCCCAGGGGTGAGGGGACAGATACGCAGTATTTT.